Following are 5 T cell receptor beta chains from one sample sequenced in a study of T cells in Graves' hyperthyroidism and ophthalmopathy. Authors of the study amplified TCR beta CDR3 regions from RNA transcripts. In the first-round RT-PCR of the TCR CDR3, the HTBI primer set was used. TCRdb passed the multiplex PCR reads through MiXCR, listing each CDR3 protein once. In the table there are hundreds of thousands of distinct CDR3 sequences, more than 30% of which are singletons. The sequenced sample consisted of blood. All receptors derive from a man younger than 35 with Graves' hyperthyroidism.

Only a few counts were recorded for this clonotype. In DNA, the CDR3 is TGTGCCAGCAGCAAGGGCAGGGGAGGTGGGGCCAACGTCCTGACTTTC. It is translated as CASSKGRGGGANVLTF. This chain uses TRBV6-5 with TRBJ2-6; the D call may be TRBD1 or TRBD2 (6 bases each). V lost 6 bases and J lost 3, with 15 bases in between. Looked up from germline, CDR1 is MNHEY and CDR2 is SVGAGI. This CDR3 has 16 residues.

About this clonotype itself: Possible read error: a much larger clone is one base away. The conserved phenylalanine or tryptophan is not found at the CDR3 terminus, so this likely reflects a read error. CDR3 in DNA: TGTGCCAGCAGTGTGGGGGGGTCCTATAATTCACCCCTCCACCTT. This codes for CASSVGGSYNSPLHL. The V call is TRBV2, the J call TRBJ1-6; D might be TRBD1 (5 bases). Trimming left V 4 bases short and J 1 base short, with 8 bases between. Germline-derived CDR1 and CDR2 are SNHLY and FYNNEI. This CDR3 has 15 amino acids.

As regards this clonotype: The junction shows a germline mismatch at one end, possibly a read error. This chain uses TRBV7-7 with TRBJ2-2; D gene uncertain. CDR1 SSHAT and CDR2 FNYEAQ come from the germline V gene (reference sequence). The CDR3 contains 15 residues. This CDR3 is CASSLEESNTGELFF. The CDR3 region has the DNA TGTGCTAGCAGCTTAGAGGAGTCGAACACCGGGGAGCTGTTTTTT.

J is TRBJ1-5 and V is TRBV19; no definite D call. CDR3 length: 13 residues. Per the germline V gene, CDR1 is LNHDA and CDR2 is SQIVND (reference sequence). Trimming stripped 8 bases from V and 1 base from J, with 9 bases between. DNA of the CDR3: TGTGCCAGTTTAGGGCAGAGCAATCAGCCCCAGCATTTT. Its protein product is CASLGQSNQPQHF. The full variable domain, with the rest looked up from reference TRBV19 and TRBJ1-5, is DGGITQSPKYLFRKEGQNVTLSCEQNLNHDAMYWYRQDPGQGLRLIYYSQIVNDFQKGDIAEGYSVSREKKESFPLTVTSAQKNPTAFYLCASLGQSNQPQHFGDGTRLSIL.

The chain recombines TRBV12-3 or TRBV12-4 with TRBJ2-5, with 7 bases that match TRBD1. With 6 bases clipped from V and 7 bases from J, the junction kept 14 bases outside the gene matches. The CDR3 has 15 residues. In DNA, the CDR3 is TGTGCCAGCAGCCGCCCAGGGACAGACAAAGGGACCCAGTACTTC. Translating gives CASSRPGTDKGTQYF.